This T cell receptor beta chain was retrieved from a study of graft-versus-host responses after intestinal transplantation. Study overall: Among the recipients, all got anti-thymocyte globulin induction and then tacrolimus and steroids for 2 to 3 years. Whole-study findings and limits: Early after transplant, HvG clones declined as circulating GvH clones peaked. In patients with graft-donor T cell macrochimerism, allograft graft-versus-host to host-versus-graft clonal ratios were high.

About this clone: Its antigen is undetermined.

Looked up from germline, CDR1 is SGHRS and CDR2 is YFSETQ. There are 15 residues in the CDR3. V lost 0 bases, J lost 4 bases, and 13 bases lay in between. Here immunoSEQ multiplex PCR was the method, and the copy in TCRdb shows in-frame clones only, minus some. The sample includes roughly 99,000 clones, approximately 86% of them seen just once. This clonotype originated in a human donor who was the organ donor for an intestinal transplant. This chain links TRBV5-1 with TRBJ1-1, with D hard to call. The sequenced sample was unstimulated CD4+ T cells sorted from spleen or lymph node cells, obtained before transplant. CDR3 coding DNA: TGCGCCAGCAGCTTGGCGGGCAGCCTGGGCACTGAAGCTTTCTTT. Its translation: CASSLAGSLGTEAFF.